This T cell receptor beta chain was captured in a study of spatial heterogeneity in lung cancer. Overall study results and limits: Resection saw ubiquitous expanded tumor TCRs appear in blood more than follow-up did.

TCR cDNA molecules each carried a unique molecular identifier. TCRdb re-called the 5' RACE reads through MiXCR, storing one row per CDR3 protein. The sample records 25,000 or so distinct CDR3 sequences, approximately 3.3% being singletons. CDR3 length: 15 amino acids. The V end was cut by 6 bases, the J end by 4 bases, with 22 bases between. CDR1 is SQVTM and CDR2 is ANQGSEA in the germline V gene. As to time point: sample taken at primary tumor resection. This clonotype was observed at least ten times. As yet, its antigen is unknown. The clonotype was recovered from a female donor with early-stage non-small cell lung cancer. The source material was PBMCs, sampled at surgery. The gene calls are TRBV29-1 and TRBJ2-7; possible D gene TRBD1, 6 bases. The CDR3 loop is CSVAGADSSVYEQYF. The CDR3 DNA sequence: TGCAGCGTCGCAGGGGCAGACAGTAGCGTGTACGAGCAGTACTTC.